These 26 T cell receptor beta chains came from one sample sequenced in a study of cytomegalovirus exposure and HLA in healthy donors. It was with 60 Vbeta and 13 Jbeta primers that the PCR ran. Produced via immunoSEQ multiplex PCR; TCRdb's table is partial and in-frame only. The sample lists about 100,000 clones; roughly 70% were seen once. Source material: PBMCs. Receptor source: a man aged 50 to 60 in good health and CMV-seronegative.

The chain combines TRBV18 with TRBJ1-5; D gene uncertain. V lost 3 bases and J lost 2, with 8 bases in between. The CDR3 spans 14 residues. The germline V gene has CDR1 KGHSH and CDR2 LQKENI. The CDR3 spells CASSPDGGNQPQHF. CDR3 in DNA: TGTGCCAGCTCACCGGACGGGGGCAATCAGCCCCAGCATTTT. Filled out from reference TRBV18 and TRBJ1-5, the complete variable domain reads NAGVMQNPRHLVRRRGQEARLRCSPMKGHSHVYWYRQLPEEGLKFMVYLQKENIIDESGMPKERFSAEFPKEGPSILRIQQVVRGDSAAYFCASSPDGGNQPQHFGDGTRLSIL.

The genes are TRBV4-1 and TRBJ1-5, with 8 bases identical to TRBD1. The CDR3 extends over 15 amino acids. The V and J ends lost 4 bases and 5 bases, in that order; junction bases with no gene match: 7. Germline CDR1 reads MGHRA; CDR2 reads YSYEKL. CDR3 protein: CASSRGQGFDQPQHF. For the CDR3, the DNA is TGCGCCAGCAGCCGAGGACAGGGTTTCGATCAGCCCCAGCATTTT.

The DNA of the CDR3 is TGTGCCAGCAGCTCCATCCTACTCGGAGCCAAAAACATTCAGTACTTC. The encoded protein is CASSSILLGAKNIQYF. The J gene is TRBJ2-4, the V gene TRBV7-9; no definite D call. Per germline, CDR1 SEHNR and CDR2 FQNEAQ (reference sequence). The CDR3 extends over 16 amino acids. The V end was cut by 4 bases, the J end by 0 bases, with 13 bases between.

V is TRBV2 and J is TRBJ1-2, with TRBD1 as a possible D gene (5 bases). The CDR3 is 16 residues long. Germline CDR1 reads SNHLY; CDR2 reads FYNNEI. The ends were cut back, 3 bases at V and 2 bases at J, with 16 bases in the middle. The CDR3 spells CASSEIRQTSNYGYTF. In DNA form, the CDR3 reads TGTGCCAGCAGTGAGATTCGACAGACCTCGAACTATGGCTACACCTTC.

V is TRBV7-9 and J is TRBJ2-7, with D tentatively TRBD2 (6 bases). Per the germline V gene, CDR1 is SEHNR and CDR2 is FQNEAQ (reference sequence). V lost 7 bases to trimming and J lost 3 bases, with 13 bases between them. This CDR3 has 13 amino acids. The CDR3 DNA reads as TGTGCCAGCACCAAACGGGGGTTCTACGAGCAGTACTTC. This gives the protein CASTKRGFYEQYF.

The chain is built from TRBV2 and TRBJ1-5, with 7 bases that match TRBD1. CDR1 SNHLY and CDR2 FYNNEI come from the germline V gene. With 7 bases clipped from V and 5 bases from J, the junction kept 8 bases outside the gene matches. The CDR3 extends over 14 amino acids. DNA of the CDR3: TGTGCCAGCAACCTACAGGGGCAAGATCAGCCCCAGCATTTT. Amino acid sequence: CASNLQGQDQPQHF.

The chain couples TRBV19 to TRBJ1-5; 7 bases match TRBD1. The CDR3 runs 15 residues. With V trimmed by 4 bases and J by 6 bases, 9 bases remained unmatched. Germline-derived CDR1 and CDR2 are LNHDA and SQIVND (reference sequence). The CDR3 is CASSSRDSSSQPQHF. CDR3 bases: TGTGCCAGTAGTAGCCGGGACAGTTCCAGTCAGCCCCAGCATTTT.

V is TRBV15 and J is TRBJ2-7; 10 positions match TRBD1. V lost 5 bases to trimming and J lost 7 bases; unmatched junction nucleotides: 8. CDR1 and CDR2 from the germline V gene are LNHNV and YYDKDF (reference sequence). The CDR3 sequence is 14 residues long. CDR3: CATSGAGQGREQYF. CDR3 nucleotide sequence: TGTGCCACCAGCGGTGCGGGACAGGGGAGGGAGCAGTACTTC.

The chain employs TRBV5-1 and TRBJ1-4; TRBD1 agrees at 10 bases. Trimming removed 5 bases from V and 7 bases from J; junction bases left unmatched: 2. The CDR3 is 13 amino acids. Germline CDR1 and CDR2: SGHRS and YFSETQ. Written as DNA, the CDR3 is TGCGCCAGCAGTTGGGACAGGGGTGAAAAACTGTTTTTT. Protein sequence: CASSWDRGEKLFF.

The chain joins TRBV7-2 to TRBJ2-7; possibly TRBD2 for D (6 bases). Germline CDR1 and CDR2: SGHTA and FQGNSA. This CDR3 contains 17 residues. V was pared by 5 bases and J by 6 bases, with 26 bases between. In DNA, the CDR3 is TGTGCCAGCAGCGGGGGGAATTCCGGGCTCGCGCGTCGCGAGCAGTACTTC. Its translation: CASSGGNSGLARREQYF. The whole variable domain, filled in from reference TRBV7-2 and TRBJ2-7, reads GAGVSQSPSNKVTEKGKDVELRCDPISGHTALYWYRQSLGQGLEFLIYFQGNSAPDKSGLPSDRFSAERTGGSVSTLTIQRTQQEDSAVYLCASSGGNSGLARREQYFGPGTRLTVT.

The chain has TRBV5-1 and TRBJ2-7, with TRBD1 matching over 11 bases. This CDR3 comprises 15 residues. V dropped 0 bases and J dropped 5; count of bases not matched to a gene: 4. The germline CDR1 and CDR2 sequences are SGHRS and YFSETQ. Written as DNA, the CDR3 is TGCGCCAGCAGCTTGGAGGGACAGGGGGTCCACGAGCAGTACTTC. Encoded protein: CASSLEGQGVHEQYF.

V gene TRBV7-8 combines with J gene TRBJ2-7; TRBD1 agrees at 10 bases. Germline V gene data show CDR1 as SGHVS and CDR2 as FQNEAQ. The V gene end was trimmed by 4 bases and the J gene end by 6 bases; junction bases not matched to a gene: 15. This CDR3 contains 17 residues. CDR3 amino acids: CASSSRPDRGNVREQYF. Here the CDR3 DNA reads TGTGCCAGCAGCTCCAGGCCGGACAGGGGGAACGTCCGCGAGCAGTACTTC.

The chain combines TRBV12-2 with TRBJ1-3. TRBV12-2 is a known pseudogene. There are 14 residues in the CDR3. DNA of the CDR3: TGTGCAAGTCGCCTAAATCTCTCTGGAAACACCATATATTTT. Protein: CASRLNLSGNTIYF.

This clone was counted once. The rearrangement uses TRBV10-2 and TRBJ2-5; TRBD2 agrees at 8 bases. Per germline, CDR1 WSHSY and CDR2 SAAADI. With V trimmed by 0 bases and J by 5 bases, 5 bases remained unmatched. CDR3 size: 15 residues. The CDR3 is CASSESIAGWETQYF. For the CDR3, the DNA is TGCGCCAGCAGTGAGTCAATAGCGGGGTGGGAGACCCAGTACTTC.

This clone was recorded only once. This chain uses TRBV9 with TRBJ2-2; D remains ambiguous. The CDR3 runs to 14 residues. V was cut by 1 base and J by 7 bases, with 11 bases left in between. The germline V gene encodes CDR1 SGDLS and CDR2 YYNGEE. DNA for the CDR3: TGTGCCAGCAGCGTACGGAGTGCGGACGGGGAGCTGTTTTTT. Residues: CASSVRSADGELFF.

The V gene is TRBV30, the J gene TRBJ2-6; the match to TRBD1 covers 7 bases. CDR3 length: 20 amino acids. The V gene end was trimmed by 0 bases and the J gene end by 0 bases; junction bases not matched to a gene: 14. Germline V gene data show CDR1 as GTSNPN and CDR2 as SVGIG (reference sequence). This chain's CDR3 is CAWSVLRRQGSYSGANVLTF. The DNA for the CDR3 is TGTGCCTGGAGTGTCCTTCGCCGACAGGGATCCTACTCTGGGGCCAACGTCCTGACTTTC.

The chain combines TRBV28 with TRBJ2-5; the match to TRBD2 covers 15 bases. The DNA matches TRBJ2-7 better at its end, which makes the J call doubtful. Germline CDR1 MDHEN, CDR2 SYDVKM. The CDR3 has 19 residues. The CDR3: CASRPFMGLAGGRGYEQYF. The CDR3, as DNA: TGTGCCAGCAGGCCATTTATGGGACTAGCGGGAGGAAGGGGCTACGAGCAGTACTTC.

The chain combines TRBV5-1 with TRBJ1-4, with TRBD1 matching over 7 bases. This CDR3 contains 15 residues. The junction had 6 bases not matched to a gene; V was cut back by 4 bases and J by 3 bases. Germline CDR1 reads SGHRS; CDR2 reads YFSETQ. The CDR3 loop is CASSPLGTANEKLFF. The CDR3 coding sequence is TGCGCCAGCAGCCCTTTAGGGACAGCTAATGAAAAACTGTTTTTT.

The chain's CDR3 is CASSFGRLGEKLFF. CDR3 sequence (DNA): TGTGCCAGCAGCTTCGGCAGGCTCGGTGAAAAACTGTTTTTT. V gene TRBV5-8 combines with J gene TRBJ1-4; unclear D gene. V was shortened by 2 bases and J by 7 bases, with 12 bases between the two germline ends. The germline V gene encodes CDR1 SGHTS and CDR2 YDEGEE. The CDR3 runs to 14 residues.

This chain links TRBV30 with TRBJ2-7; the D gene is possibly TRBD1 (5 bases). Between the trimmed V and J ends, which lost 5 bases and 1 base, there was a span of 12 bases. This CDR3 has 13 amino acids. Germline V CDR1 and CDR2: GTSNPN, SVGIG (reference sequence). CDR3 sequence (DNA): TGTGCCTGGGGGGCAGGAGTGTCCTACGAGCAGTACTTC. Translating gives CAWGAGVSYEQYF.

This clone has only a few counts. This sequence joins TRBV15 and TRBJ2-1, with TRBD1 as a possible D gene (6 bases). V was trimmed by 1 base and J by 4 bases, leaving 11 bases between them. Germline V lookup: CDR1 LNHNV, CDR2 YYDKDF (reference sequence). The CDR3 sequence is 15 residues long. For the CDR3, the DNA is TGTGCCACCAGCAGAGCCGCAGGGGAGTACAATGAGCAGTTCTTC. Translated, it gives CATSRAAGEYNEQFF.

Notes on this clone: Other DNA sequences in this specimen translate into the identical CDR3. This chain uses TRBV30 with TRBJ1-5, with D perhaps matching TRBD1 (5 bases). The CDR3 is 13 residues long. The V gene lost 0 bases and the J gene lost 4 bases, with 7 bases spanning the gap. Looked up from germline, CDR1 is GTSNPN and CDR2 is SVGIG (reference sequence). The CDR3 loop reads CAWSVQGNQPQHF. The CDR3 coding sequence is TGTGCCTGGAGTGTTCAGGGAAATCAGCCCCAGCATTTT.

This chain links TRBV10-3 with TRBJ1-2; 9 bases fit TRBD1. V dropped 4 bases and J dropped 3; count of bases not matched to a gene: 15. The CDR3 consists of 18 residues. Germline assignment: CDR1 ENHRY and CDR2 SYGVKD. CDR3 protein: CAISAASGQGVQDYGYTF. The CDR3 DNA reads TGTGCCATCAGTGCAGCTTCGGGACAGGGTGTACAGGACTATGGCTACACCTTC.

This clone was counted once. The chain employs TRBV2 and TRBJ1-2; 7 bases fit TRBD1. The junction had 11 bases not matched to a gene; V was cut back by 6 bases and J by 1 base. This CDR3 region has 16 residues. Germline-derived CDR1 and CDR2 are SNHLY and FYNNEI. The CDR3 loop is CASRKEGAGVNYGYTF. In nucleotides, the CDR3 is TGTGCCAGCAGGAAAGAGGGGGCAGGGGTTAACTATGGCTACACCTTC.

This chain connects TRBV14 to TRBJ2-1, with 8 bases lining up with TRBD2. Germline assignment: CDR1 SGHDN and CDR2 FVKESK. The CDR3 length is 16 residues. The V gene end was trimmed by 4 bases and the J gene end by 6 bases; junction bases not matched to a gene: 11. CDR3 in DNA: TGTGCCAGCAGCCCCCTTACGGCGGGAGGAAGCAATGAGCAGTTCTTC. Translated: CASSPLTAGGSNEQFF.

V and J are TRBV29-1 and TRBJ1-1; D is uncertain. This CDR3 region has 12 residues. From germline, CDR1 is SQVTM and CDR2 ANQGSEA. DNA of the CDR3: TGCACCTCAAGACCAGGGAACACTGAAGCTTTCTTT. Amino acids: CTSRPGNTEAFF.